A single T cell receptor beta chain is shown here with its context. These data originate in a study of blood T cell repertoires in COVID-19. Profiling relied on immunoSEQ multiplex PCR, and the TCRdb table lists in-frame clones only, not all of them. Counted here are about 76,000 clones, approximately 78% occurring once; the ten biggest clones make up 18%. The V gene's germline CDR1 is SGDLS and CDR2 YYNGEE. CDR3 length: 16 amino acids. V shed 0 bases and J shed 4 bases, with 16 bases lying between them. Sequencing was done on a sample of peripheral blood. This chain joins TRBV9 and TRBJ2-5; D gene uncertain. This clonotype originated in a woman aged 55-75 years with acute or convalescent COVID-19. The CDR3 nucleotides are TGTGCCAGCAGCGTAGCCGGCCTAGGATTCGGAGAGACCCAGTACTTC. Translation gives CASSVAGLGFGETQYF.